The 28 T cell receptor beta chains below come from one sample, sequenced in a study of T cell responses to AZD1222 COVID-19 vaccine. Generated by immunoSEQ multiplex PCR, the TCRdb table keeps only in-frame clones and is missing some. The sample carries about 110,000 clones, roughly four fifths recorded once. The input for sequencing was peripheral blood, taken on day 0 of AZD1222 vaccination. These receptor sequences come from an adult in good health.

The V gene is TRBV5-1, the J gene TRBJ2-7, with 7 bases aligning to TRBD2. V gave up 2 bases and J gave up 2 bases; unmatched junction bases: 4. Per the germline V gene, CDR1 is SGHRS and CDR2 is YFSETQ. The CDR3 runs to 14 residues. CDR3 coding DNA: TGCGCCAGCAGCTTCCGGGAGGCCGCCTACGAGCAGTACTTC. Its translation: CASSFREAAYEQYF.

The CDR3 DNA follows: TGTGCCAGCAGCGTAGCAGCGGGGGGTCAGGATGAGCAGTTCTTC. This translates into CASSVAAGGQDEQFF. The chain joins TRBV9 to TRBJ2-1; 9 nucleotides agree with TRBD2. The CDR3 sequence is 15 residues long. Germline V CDR1 and CDR2: SGDLS, YYNGEE. The V and J ends lost 0 bases and 8 bases, in that order; junction bases with no gene match: 6.

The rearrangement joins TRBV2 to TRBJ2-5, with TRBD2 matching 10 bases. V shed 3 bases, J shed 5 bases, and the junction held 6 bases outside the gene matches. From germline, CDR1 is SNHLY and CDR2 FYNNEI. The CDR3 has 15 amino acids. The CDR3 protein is CASSDSGGTRETQYF. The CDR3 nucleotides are TGTGCCAGCAGTGATAGCGGGGGGACCCGGGAGACCCAGTACTTC.

The CDR3 reads CASSWTGKKAGNQPQHF. CDR3 DNA: TGTGCCAGTAGTTGGACAGGGAAGAAGGCGGGCAATCAGCCCCAGCATTTT. V is TRBV19 and J is TRBJ1-5, with 8 bases identical to TRBD1. There are 17 residues in the CDR3. V shed 5 bases, J shed 2 bases, and the junction held 11 bases outside the gene matches. Germline V gene sequence: CDR1 LNHDA, CDR2 SQIVND (reference sequence).

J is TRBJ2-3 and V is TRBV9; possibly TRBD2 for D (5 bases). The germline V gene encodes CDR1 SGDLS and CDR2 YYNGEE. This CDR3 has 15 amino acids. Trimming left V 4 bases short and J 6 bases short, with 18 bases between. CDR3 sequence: CASSPTRMTYDTQYF. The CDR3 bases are TGTGCCAGCAGCCCCACTAGAATGACATACGATACGCAGTATTTT.

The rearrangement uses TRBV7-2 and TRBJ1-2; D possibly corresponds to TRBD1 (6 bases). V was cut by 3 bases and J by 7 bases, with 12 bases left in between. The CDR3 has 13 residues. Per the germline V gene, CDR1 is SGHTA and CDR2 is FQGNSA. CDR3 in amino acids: CASSFTGTSGYTF. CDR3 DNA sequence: TGTGCCAGCAGCTTCACAGGGACGTCTGGCTACACCTTC.

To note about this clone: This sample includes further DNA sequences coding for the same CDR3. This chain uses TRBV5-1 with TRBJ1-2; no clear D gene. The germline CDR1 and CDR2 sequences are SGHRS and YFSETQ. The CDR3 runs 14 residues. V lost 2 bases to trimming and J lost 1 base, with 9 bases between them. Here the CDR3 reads CASSLDGGNYGYTF. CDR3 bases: TGCGCCAGCAGCTTAGACGGCGGTAACTATGGCTACACCTTC.

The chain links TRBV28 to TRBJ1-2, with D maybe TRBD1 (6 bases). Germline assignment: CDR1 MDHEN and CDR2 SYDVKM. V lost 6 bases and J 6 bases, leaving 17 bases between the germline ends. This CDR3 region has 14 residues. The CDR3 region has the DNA TGTGCCAGCAGCTTAGGAGGACAGCGCGATGGCTACACCTTC. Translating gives CASSLGGQRDGYTF.

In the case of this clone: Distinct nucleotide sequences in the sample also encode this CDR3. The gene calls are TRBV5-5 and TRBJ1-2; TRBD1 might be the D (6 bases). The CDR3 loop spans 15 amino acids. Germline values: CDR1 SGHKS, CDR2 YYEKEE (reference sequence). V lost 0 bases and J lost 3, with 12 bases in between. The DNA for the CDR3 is TGTGCCAGCAGCTTGGACCCAGGGGACTACTATGGCTACACCTTC. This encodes CASSLDPGDYYGYTF.

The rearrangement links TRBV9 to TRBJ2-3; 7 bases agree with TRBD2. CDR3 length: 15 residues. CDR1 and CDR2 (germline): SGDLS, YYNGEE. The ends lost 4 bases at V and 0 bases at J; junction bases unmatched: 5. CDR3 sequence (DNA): TGTGCCAGCAGCCAACTAGCGCCTAGCACAGATACGCAGTATTTT. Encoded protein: CASSQLAPSTDTQYF. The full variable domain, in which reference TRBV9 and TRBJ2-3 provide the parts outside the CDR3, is DSGVTQTPKHLITATGQRVTLRCSPRSGDLSVYWYQQSLDQGLQFLIQYYNGEERAKGNILERFSAQQFPDLHSELNLSSLELGDSALYFCASSQLAPSTDTQYFGPGTRLTVL.

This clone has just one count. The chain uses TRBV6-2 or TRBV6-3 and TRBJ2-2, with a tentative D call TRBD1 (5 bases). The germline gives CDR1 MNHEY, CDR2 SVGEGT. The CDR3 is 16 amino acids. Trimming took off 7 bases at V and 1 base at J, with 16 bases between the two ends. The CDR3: CASTPMRTRNTGELFF. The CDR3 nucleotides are TGTGCCAGCACCCCCATGAGGACACGGAACACCGGGGAGCTGTTTTTT.

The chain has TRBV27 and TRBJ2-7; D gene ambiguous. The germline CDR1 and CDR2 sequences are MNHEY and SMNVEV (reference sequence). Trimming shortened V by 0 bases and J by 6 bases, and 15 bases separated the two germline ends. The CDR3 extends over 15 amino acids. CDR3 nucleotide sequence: TGTGCCAGCAGTTTATCAGCAGTACTGTTGGGCGAGCAGTACTTC. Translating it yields CASSLSAVLLGEQYF.

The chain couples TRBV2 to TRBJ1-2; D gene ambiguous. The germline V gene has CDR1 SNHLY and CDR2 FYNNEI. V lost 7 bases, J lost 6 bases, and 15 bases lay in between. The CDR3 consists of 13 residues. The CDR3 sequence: CASNRVGSHGYTF. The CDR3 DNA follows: TGTGCCAGCAACCGGGTAGGGTCGCATGGCTACACCTTC.

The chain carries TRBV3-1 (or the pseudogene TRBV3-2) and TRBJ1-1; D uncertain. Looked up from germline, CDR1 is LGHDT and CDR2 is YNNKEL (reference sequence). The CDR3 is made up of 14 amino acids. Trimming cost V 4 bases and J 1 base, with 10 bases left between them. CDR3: CASSRTATNTEAFF. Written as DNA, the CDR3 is TGTGCCAGCAGCCGGACTGCAACGAACACTGAAGCTTTCTTT.

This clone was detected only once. The CDR3 reads CSVDRGLYNEQFF. The CDR3 nucleotides read TGCAGCGTTGACAGGGGCCTTTACAATGAGCAGTTCTTC. The chain employs TRBV29-1 and TRBJ2-1, with D possibly TRBD1 on 6 matching bases. Germline values: CDR1 SQVTM, CDR2 ANQGSEA. The CDR3 is made up of 13 amino acids. Trimming shortened V by 3 bases and J by 4 bases, and 10 bases separated the two germline ends.

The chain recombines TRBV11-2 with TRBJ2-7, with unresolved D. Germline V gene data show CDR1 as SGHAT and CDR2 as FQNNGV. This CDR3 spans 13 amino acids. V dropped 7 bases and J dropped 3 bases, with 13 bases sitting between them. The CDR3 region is CASNDRVLYEQYF. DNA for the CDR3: TGTGCCAGCAATGACCGGGTACTCTACGAGCAGTACTTC.

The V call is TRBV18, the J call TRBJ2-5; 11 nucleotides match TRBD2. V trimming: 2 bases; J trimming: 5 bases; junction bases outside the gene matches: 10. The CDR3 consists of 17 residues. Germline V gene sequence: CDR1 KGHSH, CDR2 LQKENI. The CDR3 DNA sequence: TGTGCCAGCTCACCAGGGACTAGCGGACCTGCCTTGGAGACCCAGTACTTC. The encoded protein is CASSPGTSGPALETQYF.

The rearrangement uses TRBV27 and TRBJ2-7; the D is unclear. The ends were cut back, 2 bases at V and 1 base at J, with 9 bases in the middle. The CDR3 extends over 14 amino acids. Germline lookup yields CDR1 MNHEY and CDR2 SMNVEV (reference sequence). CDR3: CASSLTYLSYEQYF. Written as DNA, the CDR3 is TGTGCCAGCAGTTTAACATACCTATCCTACGAGCAGTACTTC.

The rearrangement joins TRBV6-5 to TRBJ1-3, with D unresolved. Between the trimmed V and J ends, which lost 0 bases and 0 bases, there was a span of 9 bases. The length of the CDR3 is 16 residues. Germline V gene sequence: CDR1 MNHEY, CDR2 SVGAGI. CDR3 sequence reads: CASSYSSLGSGNTIYF. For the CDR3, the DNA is TGTGCCAGCAGTTACTCCTCCCTAGGCTCTGGAAACACCATATATTTT.

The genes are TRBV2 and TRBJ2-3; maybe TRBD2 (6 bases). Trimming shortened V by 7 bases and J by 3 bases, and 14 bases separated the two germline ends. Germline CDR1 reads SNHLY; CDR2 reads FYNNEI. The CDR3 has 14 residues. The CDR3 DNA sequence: TGTGCCAGCAACCGGAGGGTAGGGACAGATACGCAGTATTTT. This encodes CASNRRVGTDTQYF.

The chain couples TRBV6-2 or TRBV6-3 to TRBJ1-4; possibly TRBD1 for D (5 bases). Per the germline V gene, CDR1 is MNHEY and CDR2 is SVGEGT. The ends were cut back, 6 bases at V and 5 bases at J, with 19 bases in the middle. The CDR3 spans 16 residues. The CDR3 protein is CASSPQVGPGNEKLFF. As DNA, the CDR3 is TGTGCCAGCAGCCCTCAGGTGGGGCCGGGAAATGAAAAACTGTTTTTT.

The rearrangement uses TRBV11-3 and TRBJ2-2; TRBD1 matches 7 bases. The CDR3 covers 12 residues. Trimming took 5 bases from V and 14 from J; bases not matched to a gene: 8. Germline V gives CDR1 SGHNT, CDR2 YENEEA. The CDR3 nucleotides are TGTGCCAGCAGCCTACGAAACAGGGGCCTGTTTTTT. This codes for CASSLRNRGLFF. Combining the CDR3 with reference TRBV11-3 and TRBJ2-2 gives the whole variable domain EAGVVQSPRYKIIEKKQPVAFWCNPISGHNTLYWYLQNLGQGPELLIRYENEEAVDDSQLPKDRFSAERLKGVDSTLKIQPAELGDSAVYLCASSLRNRGLFFGEGSRLTVL.

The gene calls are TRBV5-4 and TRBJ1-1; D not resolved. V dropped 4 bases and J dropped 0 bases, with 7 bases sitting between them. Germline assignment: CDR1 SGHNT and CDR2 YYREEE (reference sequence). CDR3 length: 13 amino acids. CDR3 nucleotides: TGTGCCAGCAGCCGAACAGTGAACACTGAAGCTTTCTTT. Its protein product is CASSRTVNTEAFF.

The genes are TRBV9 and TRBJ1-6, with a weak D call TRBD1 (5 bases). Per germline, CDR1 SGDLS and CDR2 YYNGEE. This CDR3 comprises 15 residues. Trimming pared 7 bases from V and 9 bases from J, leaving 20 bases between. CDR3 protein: CASQGGQGGSSPLHF. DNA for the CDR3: TGTGCCAGCCAAGGTGGGCAGGGTGGGAGTTCACCCCTCCACTTT.

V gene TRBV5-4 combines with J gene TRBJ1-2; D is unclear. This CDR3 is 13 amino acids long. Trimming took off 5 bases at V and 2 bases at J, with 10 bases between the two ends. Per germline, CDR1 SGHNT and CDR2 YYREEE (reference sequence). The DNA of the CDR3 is TGTGCCAGCAGTAGGACGGACAACTATGGCTACACCTTC. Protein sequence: CASSRTDNYGYTF.

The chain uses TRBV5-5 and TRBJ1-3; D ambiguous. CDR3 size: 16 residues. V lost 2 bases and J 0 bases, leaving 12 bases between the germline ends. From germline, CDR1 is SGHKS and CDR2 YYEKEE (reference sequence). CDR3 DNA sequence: TGTGCCAGCAGCTTTGCTCGGACGGGCTCTGGAAACACCATATATTTT. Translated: CASSFARTGSGNTIYF.

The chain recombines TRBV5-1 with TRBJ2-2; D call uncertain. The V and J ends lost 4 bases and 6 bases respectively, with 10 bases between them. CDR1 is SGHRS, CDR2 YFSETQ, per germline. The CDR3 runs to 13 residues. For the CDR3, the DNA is TGCGCCAGCAGCCCTTTTGAGGCCGGGGAGCTGTTTTTT. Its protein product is CASSPFEAGELFF.

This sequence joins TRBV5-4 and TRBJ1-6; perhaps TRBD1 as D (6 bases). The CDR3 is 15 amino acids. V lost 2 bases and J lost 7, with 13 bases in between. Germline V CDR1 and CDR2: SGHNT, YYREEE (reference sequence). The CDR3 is CASSFWTARNSPLHF. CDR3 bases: TGTGCCAGCAGCTTTTGGACAGCGAGGAATTCACCCCTCCACTTT.